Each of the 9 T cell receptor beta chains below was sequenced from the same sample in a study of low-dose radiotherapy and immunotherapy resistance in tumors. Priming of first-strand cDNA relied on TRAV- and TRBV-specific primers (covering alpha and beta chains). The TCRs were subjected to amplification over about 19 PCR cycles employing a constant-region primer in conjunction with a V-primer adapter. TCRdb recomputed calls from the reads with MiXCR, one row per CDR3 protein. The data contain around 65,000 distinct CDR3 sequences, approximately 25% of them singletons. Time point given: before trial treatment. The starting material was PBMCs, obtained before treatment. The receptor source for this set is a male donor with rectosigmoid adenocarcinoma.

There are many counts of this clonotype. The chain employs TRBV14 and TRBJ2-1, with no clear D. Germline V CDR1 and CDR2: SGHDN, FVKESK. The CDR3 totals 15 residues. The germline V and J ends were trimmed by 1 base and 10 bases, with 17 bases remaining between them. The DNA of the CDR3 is TGTGCCAGCAGCCAAGGGGAAGGCCGAACGGAGGAGCAGTTCTTC. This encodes CASSQGEGRTEEQFF.

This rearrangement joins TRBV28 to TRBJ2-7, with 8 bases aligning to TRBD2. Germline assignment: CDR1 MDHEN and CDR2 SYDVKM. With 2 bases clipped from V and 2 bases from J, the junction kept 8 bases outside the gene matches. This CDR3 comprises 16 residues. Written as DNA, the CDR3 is TGTGCCAGCAGTTTACTAGCGGGCCCAAGCCCCTACGAGCAGTACTTC. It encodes CASSLLAGPSPYEQYF. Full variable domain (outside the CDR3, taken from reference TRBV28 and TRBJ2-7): DVKVTQSSRYLVKRTGEKVFLECVQDMDHENMFWYRQDPGLGLRLIYFSYDVKMKEKGDIPEGYSVSREKKERFSLILESASTNQTSMYLCASSLLAGPSPYEQYFGPGTRLTVT.

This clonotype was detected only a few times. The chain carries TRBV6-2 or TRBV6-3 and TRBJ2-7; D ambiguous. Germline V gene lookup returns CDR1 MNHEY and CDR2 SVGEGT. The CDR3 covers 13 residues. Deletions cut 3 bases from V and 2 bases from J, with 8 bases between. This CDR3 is CASSYEQPYEQYF. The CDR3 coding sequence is TGTGCCAGCAGTTATGAACAGCCCTACGAGCAGTACTTC.

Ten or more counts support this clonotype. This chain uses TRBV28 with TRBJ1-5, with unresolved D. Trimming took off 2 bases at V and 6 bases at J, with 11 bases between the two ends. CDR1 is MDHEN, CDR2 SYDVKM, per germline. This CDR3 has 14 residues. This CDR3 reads CASSLGGRVQPQHF. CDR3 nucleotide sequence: TGTGCCAGCAGTTTAGGTGGTAGGGTTCAGCCCCAGCATTTT.

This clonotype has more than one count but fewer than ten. As DNA, the CDR3 is TGTGCCAGCAGCCCCCGACCGGGGACTAGGTCTTACGAGCAGTACTTC. As protein: CASSPRPGTRSYEQYF. This sequence joins TRBV21-1 and TRBJ2-7; the table names TRBD2, a call not compared with the DNA. TRBV21-1 is flagged as a pseudogene. The CDR3 extends over 16 amino acids.

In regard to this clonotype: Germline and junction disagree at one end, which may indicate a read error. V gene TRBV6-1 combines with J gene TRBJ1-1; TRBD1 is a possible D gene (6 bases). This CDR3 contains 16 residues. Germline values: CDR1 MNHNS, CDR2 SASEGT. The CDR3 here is CSSTWVFARGNTEAFF. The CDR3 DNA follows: TGTTCCAGCACGTGGGTCTTCGCCAGGGGTAATACTGAAGCTTTCTTT.

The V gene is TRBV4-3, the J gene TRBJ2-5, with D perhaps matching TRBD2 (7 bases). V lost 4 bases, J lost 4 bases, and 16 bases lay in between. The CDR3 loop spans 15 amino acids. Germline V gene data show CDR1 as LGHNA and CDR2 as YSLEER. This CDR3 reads CASSRREGGGETQYF. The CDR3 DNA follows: TGCGCCAGCAGCCGCCGCGAAGGGGGGGGAGAGACCCAGTACTTC.

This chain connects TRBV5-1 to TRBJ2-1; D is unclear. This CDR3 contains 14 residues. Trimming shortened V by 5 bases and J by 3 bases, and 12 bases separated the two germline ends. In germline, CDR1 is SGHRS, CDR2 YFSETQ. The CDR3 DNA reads TGCGCCAGCAGAGGAGAACAGAACTACAATGAGCAGTTCTTC. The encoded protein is CASRGEQNYNEQFF.

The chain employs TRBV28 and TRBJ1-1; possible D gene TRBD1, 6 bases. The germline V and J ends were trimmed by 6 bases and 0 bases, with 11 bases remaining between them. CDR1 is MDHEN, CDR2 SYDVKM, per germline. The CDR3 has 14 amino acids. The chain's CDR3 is CASSLDRLNTEAFF. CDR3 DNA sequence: TGTGCCAGCAGCCTTGACAGGCTGAACACTGAAGCTTTCTTT. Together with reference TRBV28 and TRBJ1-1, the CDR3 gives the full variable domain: DVKVTQSSRYLVKRTGEKVFLECVQDMDHENMFWYRQDPGLGLRLIYFSYDVKMKEKGDIPEGYSVSREKKERFSLILESASTNQTSMYLCASSLDRLNTEAFFGQGTRLTVV.